A selection of T cell receptor beta chains follows, all from one sample in a study of T cell responses to AZD1222 COVID-19 vaccine. Repertoires were generated with immunoSEQ multiplex PCR, while TCRdb's copy carries only in-frame clones and drops some. Of 180,000 or so clones detected, around 94% appear once; the ten largest clones hold around 0.66%. The sample in question was peripheral blood, obtained on day 0 of AZD1222 vaccination. Source of these receptors: an adult in good health. Each CDR3 is given with its conserved first and last residue. A D gene is named only where the DNA matches it firmly. Size values are once, few and many counts, or a class for expanded clones, and some rows have none.

j_call clone_size d_call v_call cdr3_aa cdr3_nt
TRBJ1-1 NA NA TRBV6-1 CASSEEVASQAFF TGTGCCAGCAGTGAAGAAGTAGCGAGTCAAGCTTTCTTT
TRBJ1-4 NA NA TRBV4-2 CASSQDGQGSEKLFF TGTGCCAGCAGCCAAGACGGGCAGGGGAGTGAAAAACTGTTTTTT
TRBJ1-1 NA NA TRBV28 CASSFQGQFPTRDSAFF TGTGCCAGCAGTTTCCAAGGACAGTTTCCGACCAGGGATTCGGCTTTCTTT
TRBJ2-1 NA TRBD2 TRBV6-5 CASSILAERNNEQFF TGTGCCAGCAGTATACTAGCGGAAAGGAACAATGAGCAGTTCTTC
TRBJ1-1 NA NA TRBV4-1 CASSQDGGDTEAFF TGCGCCAGCAGCCAAGATGGAGGGGACACTGAAGCTTTCTTT
TRBJ1-6 NA TRBD1 TRBV6-5 CASSTAGGGNSPLHF TGTGCCAGCAGTACGGCAGGGGGGGGTAATTCACCCCTCCACTTT
TRBJ2-3 NA TRBD1 TRBV18 CASSQTGGDTQYF TGTGCCAGCTCACAGACAGGGGGAGATACGCAGTATTTT
TRBJ2-1 once TRBD2 TRBV28 CASSLRNVRGVSQFF TGTGCCAGCAGTTTAAGGAATGTACGGGGGGTATCCCAGTTCTTC
TRBJ2-5 NA NA TRBV3-1/TRBV3-2 CASSQDGVENQETQYF TGTGCCAGCAGCCAAGATGGGGTGGAAAATCAAGAGACCCAGTACTTC
TRBJ1-6 NA NA TRBV5-6 CASSLAGAGFGSPLHF TGTGCCAGCAGCCTGGCGGGGGCAGGGTTTGGTTCACCCCTCCACTTT
TRBJ1-1 NA NA TRBV2 CASSEWGKNTEAFF TGTGCCAGCAGTGAATGGGGTAAGAACACTGAAGCTTTCTTT
TRBJ1-3 NA TRBD1 TRBV27 CASSWTGAEGNTIYF TGTGCCAGCAGTTGGACAGGGGCGGAGGGAAACACCATATATTTT
TRBJ2-7 NA NA TRBV24-1 CATSDFGTARYEQYF TGTGCCACCAGTGATTTTGGGACGGCCCGCTACGAGCAGTACTTC
TRBJ2-7 NA NA TRBV6-2/TRBV6-3 CASSYSNPYEQYF TGTGCCAGCAGTTACAGCAACCCCTACGAGCAGTACTTC
TRBJ2-2 NA TRBD1 TRBV7-8 CASPPLGQGVTGELFF TGTGCCAGCCCCCCCTTGGGACAGGGGGTCACCGGGGAGCTGTTTTTT
TRBJ2-3 NA NA TRBV10-3 CAIRGSRESGDTQYF TGTGCCATCAGGGGCTCGAGGGAGTCCGGAGATACGCAGTATTTT
TRBJ2-1 once NA TRBV19 CASKLTGTLAYNEQFF TGTGCCAGTAAACTGACCGGGACTCTAGCGTACAATGAGCAGTTCTTC
TRBJ2-5 NA TRBD2 TRBV7-9 CASSEGLAGLYQETQYF TGTGCCAGCAGCGAGGGACTAGCGGGACTGTACCAAGAGACCCAGTACTTC
TRBJ2-7 NA NA TRBV11-3 CASSFEGVGEQYF TGTGCCAGCAGCTTTGAAGGGGTCGGGGAGCAGTACTTC
TRBJ2-7 NA TRBD2 TRBV19 CASTIAGGSYEQYF TGTGCCAGTACCATAGCGGGCGGCTCCTACGAGCAGTACTTC
TRBJ2-1 NA TRBD2 TRBV6-4 CASSEASGTGEQFF TGTGCCAGCAGTGAGGCTAGCGGGACGGGTGAGCAGTTCTTC
TRBJ2-1 NA NA TRBV5-8 CASIKSDEQFF TGTGCCAGCATCAAAAGTGATGAGCAGTTCTTC
TRBJ1-6 NA NA TRBV6-5 CASSYSGTEENSPLHF TGTGCCAGCAGTTACTCGGGGACGGAAGAGAATTCACCCCTCCACTTT